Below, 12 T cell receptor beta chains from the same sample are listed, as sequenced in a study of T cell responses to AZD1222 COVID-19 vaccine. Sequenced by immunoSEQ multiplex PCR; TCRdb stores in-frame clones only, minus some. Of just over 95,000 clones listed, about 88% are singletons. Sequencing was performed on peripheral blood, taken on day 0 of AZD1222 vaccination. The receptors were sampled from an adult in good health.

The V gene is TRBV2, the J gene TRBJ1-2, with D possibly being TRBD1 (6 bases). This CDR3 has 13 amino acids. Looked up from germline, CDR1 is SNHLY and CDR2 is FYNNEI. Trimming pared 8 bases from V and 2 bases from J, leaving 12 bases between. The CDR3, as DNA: TGTGCCAGCGCCCGGGACACCAACTATGGCTACACCTTC. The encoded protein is CASARDTNYGYTF.

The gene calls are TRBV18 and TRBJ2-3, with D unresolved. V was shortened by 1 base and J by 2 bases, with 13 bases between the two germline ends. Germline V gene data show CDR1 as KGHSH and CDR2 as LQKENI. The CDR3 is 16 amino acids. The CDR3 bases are TGTGCCAGCTCACCACGGCTGACCGCGTTCACAGATACGCAGTATTTT. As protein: CASSPRLTAFTDTQYF.

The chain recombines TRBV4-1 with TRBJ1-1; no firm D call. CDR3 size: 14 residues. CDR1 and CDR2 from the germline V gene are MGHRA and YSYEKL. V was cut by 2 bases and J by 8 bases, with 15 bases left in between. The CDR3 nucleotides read TGCGCCAGCAGCCAATTAATTATGGTCGGAGAAGCTTTCTTT. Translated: CASSQLIMVGEAFF.

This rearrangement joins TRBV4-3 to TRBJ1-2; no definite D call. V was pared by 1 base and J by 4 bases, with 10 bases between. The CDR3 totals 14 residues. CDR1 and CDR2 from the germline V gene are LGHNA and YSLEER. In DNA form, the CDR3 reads TGCGCCAGCAGCCAAGCGACGGAAGGCTATGGCTACACCTTC. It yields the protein CASSQATEGYGYTF.

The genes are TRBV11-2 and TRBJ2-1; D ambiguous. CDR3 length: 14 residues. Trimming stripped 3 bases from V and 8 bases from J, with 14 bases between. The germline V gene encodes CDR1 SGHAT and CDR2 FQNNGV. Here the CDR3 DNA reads TGTGCCAGCAGCTTGGAATTCGGAAGGCATGAGCAGTTCTTC. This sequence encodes CASSLEFGRHEQFF.

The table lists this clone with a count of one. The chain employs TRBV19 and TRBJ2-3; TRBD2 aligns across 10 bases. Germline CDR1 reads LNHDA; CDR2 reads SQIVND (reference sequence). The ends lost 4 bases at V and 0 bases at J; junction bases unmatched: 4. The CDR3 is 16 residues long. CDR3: CASSTSGGDSTDTQYF. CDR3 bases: TGTGCCAGTAGTACCAGCGGGGGGGATAGCACAGATACGCAGTATTTT.

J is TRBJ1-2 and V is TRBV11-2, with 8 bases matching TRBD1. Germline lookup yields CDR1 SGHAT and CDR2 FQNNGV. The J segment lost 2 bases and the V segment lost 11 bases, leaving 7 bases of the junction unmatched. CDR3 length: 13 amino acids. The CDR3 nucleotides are TGTGCCGGGACAGGACGGGCAAACTATGGCTACACCTTC. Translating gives CAGTGRANYGYTF.

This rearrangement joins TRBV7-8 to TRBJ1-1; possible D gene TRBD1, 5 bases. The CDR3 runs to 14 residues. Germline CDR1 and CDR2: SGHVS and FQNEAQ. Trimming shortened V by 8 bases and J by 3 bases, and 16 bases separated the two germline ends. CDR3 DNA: TGTGCCAGCCACTTTGGGACCCAACACACTGAAGCTTTCTTT. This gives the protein CASHFGTQHTEAFF. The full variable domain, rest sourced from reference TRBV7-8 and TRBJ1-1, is GAGVSQSPRYKVAKRGQDVALRCDPISGHVSLFWYQQALGQGPEFLTYFQNEAQLDKSGLPSDRFFAERPEGSVSTLKIQRTQQEDSAVYLCASHFGTQHTEAFFGQGTRLTVV.

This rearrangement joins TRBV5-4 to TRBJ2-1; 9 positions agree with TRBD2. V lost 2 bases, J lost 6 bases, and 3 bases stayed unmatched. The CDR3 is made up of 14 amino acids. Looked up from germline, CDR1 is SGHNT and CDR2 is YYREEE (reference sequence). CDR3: CASSFELAGNEQFF. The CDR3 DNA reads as TGTGCCAGCAGCTTTGAACTAGCGGGCAATGAGCAGTTCTTC. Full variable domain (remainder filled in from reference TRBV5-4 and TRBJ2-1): ETGVTQSPTHLIKTRGQQVTLRCSSQSGHNTVSWYQQALGQGPQFIFQYYREEENGRGNFPPRFSGLQFPNYSSELNVNALELDDSALYLCASSFELAGNEQFFGPGTRLTVL.

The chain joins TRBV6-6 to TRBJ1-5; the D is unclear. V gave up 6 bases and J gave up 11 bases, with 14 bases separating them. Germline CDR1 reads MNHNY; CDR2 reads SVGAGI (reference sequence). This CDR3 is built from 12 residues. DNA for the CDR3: TGTGCCAGCAGGGTACCTGCCGGGGCCCAGCATTTT. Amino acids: CASRVPAGAQHF.

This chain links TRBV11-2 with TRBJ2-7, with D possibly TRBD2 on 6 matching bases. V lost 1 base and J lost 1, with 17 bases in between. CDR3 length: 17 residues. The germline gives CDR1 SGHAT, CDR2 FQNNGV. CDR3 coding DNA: TGTGCCAGCAGCTTAGGATCCACTTGGGGGGAGTCCTACGAGCAGTACTTC. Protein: CASSLGSTWGESYEQYF.

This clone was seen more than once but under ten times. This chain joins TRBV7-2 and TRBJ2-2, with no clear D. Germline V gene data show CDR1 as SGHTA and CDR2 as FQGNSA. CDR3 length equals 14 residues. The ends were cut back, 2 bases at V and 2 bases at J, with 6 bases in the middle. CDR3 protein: CASSLTSNTGELFF. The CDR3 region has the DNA TGTGCCAGCAGCTTAACCTCCAACACCGGGGAGCTGTTTTTT.